The clone carrying this T cell receptor beta chain was counted only a few times. The CDR3 sequence is 13 residues long. V gave up 5 bases and J gave up 3 bases, with 9 bases separating them. Germline CDR1 and CDR2: SGHRS and YFSETQ. The data stem from a study of blood T cell repertoires in COVID-19. Per the study methods: By means of reference gene primer amplification, nucleated cell counts were estimated. The assay was immunoSEQ multiplex PCR, and TCRdb's table has in-frame clones only and misses some. V and J calls and clone size come straight from that table; D and trimming were deduced from the DNA. The sample has 150,000 or so clones, approximately 85% seen once; the top ten hold around 8%.

The TCR comes from a woman aged 55-69 years with COVID-19, enrolled during active disease. The V and J genes are TRBV5-1 and TRBJ2-1; tentative D call: TRBD1 (5 bases). Sequencing input: peripheral blood. The CDR3 coding sequence is TGCGCCAGCAGTCAGGGCTTCTACAATGAGCAGTTCTTC. This translates into CASSQGFYNEQFF.